One sample yielded the 14 T cell receptor beta chains listed below, sequenced in a study of vaccination and CD4 T cells after COVID-19 (dated by TCRdb to 2022 to 2024). Library prep was done by PCR. The instrument given in TCRdb is Illumina iSeq 100. TCRdb reworked the public reads: Q25 trimming with fastp, MiXCR clone assembly, productive beta chains retained. Each record represents a unique CDR3 protein, reported with the most common genes and DNA among its rows. The sample table shows about 20,000 distinct CDR3 sequences, and just over 60% are seen once. Approximately 1.2% of the sample comes from the top ten. The specimen was CD4+ T cells from blood, collected after SARS-CoV-2 vaccination. These receptors all stem from a human donor who had recovered from COVID-19.

This rearrangement joins TRBV19 to TRBJ2-7; D might be TRBD1 (5 bases). The CDR3 has 13 amino acids. Per the germline V gene, CDR1 is LNHDA and CDR2 is SQIVND (reference sequence). V lost 5 bases to trimming and J lost 2 bases, with 10 bases between them. CDR3 DNA sequence: TGTGCCAGTAGTCCTCAGGGTACCTACGAGCAGTACTTC. This encodes CASSPQGTYEQYF.

The chain uses TRBV6-5 and TRBJ2-2; D remains ambiguous. The CDR3 totals 12 residues. Germline CDR1 and CDR2: MNHEY and SVGAGI. V was trimmed by 4 bases and J by 0 bases, leaving 0 bases between them. The CDR3 sequence: CASSSNTGELFF. The CDR3 region has the DNA TGTGCCAGCAGTTCGAACACCGGGGAGCTGTTTTTT.

In this sample, this clonotype turned up a few times. The chain couples TRBV7-9 to TRBJ1-1; D is undetermined. This CDR3 contains 14 residues. Germline CDR1 SEHNR, CDR2 FQNEAQ (reference sequence). The germline V and J ends were trimmed by 7 bases and 3 bases, with 15 bases remaining between them. The DNA for the CDR3 is TGTGCCAGCACCTGGCAGGCGGATCACACTGAAGCTTTCTTT. Protein sequence: CASTWQADHTEAFF.

This chain links TRBV18 with TRBJ1-5; TRBD1 aligns across 9 bases. The CDR3 covers 16 residues. Unmatched junction bases numbered 7, after V lost 3 bases and J lost 4 bases. CDR1 KGHSH and CDR2 LQKENI come from the germline V gene. The CDR3 DNA sequence: TGTGCCAGCTCACCCCGGACAGGGGATAGAAATCAGCCCCAGCATTTT. This codes for CASSPRTGDRNQPQHF.

This clonotype has only one observation. The chain combines TRBV7-3 with TRBJ2-3, with TRBD1 identical over 7 bases. With 1 base clipped from V and 2 bases from J, the junction kept 9 bases outside the gene matches. This CDR3 has 17 amino acids. Germline values: CDR1 SGHTA, CDR2 FQGTGA. CDR3 residues: CASSLRGGRGLTDTQYF. The CDR3 nucleotides read TGTGCCAGCAGCTTAAGAGGCGGTAGGGGGCTCACAGATACGCAGTATTTT.

This clonotype has more than one count but fewer than ten. The genes are TRBV19 and TRBJ1-5; the match to TRBD1 covers 7 bases. CDR1 LNHDA and CDR2 SQIVND come from the germline V gene (reference sequence). Trimming cost V 5 bases and J 9 bases; bases outside gene matches: 13. This CDR3 is 15 amino acids long. The CDR3 DNA is TGTGCCAGTAGTGGCCGGGACAGATTACAGCGGCCCCAGCATTTT. Translated: CASSGRDRLQRPQHF.

The chain has TRBV6-2 or TRBV6-3 and TRBJ2-5; no definite D call. CDR1 and CDR2 from the germline V gene are MNHEY and SVGEGT. Between the trimmed V and J ends, which lost 0 bases and 5 bases, there was a span of 16 bases. CDR3 size: 16 residues. The CDR3, as DNA: TGTGCCAGCAGTTACTCGTCGACCCCTGGGTGGGAGACCCAGTACTTC. The encoded protein is CASSYSSTPGWETQYF.

The V gene is TRBV15, the J gene TRBJ1-3, with D unresolved. The CDR3 is 17 amino acids. The germline gives CDR1 LNHNV, CDR2 YYDKDF (reference sequence). V gave up 0 bases and J gave up 1 base, with 13 bases separating them. CDR3 DNA sequence: TGTGCCACCAGCAGAGATCCCGGCGCAATATCTGGAAACACCATATATTTT. Amino acid sequence: CATSRDPGAISGNTIYF. The whole variable domain, remainder taken from reference TRBV15 and TRBJ1-3, is DAMVIQNPRYQVTQFGKPVTLSCSQTLNHNVMYWYQQKSSQAPKLLFHYYDKDFNNEADTPDNFQSRRPNTSFCFLDIRSPGLGDTAMYLCATSRDPGAISGNTIYFGEGSWLTVV.

The chain couples TRBV5-1 to TRBJ1-1, with D uncertain. The length of the CDR3 is 15 residues. Trimming stripped 4 bases from V and 1 base from J, with 14 bases between. CDR1 SGHRS and CDR2 YFSETQ come from the germline V gene. This chain's CDR3 is CASSPQTPENTEAFF. The DNA of the CDR3 is TGCGCCAGCAGCCCACAGACACCGGAGAACACTGAAGCTTTCTTT.

This chain uses TRBV28 with TRBJ2-7, with D tentatively TRBD1 (5 bases). Trimming took off 3 bases at V and 6 bases at J, with 15 bases between the two ends. Per germline, CDR1 MDHEN and CDR2 SYDVKM. The CDR3 length is 14 residues. The CDR3 spells CASSFQGSLGEQYF. CDR3 in DNA: TGTGCCAGCAGTTTTCAGGGAAGTTTGGGCGAGCAGTACTTC.

V is TRBV4-3 and J is TRBJ1-6; possibly TRBD1 for D (5 bases). Germline assignment: CDR1 LGHNA and CDR2 YSLEER. Trimming left V 0 bases short and J 10 bases short, with 16 bases between. The CDR3 runs to 16 residues. CDR3 sequence reads: CASSQEGAGPKSPLHF. DNA of the CDR3: TGCGCCAGCAGCCAAGAGGGCGCAGGGCCAAAATCACCCCTCCACTTT.

The J gene is TRBJ2-7, the V gene TRBV10-3; possible D gene TRBD2, 6 bases. This CDR3 contains 13 residues. Germline CDR1 ENHRY, CDR2 SYGVKD. V gave up 4 bases and J gave up 3 bases, with 10 bases separating them. The CDR3 coding sequence is TGTGCCATCAGTGGACTAGGTAACTACGAGCAGTACTTC. Translation gives CAISGLGNYEQYF.

This clonotype was picked up a small number of times. The rearrangement uses TRBV2 and TRBJ1-5, with 10 bases lining up with TRBD1. After removal of 9 bases from V and 1 base from J, the junction contained 3 bases not matched to a gene. Germline values: CDR1 SNHLY, CDR2 FYNNEI. The CDR3 runs 14 residues. The CDR3 protein is CASGGQGSNQPQHF. CDR3 sequence (DNA): TGTGCCAGTGGGGGACAGGGGAGCAATCAGCCCCAGCATTTT.

The chain recombines TRBV12-3 or TRBV12-4 with TRBJ2-7; weak D call: TRBD1 (5 bases). The CDR3 totals 12 residues. Trimming took 3 bases from V and 3 from J, leaving 6 bases between them. The CDR3 DNA reads TGTGCCAGCAGTTTTGACAGCTACGAGCAGTACTTC. It encodes CASSFDSYEQYF.